This T cell receptor (beta chain) is drawn from a study of T cell repertoires in cytomegalovirus infection. Study in general: Carrying CMV and the relevant HLA type showed in public TCR beta signatures.

Study-wide points: Cumulated frequencies of public TCR beta families served to identify carriers of CMV plus the relevant HLA. Predominance within the ex vivo response was attributable to HLA-C-restricted CMV-specific TCR beta clonotypes.

Points on this clonotype: What it binds is unknown.

CDR3 length: 13 residues. Trimming left V 2 bases short and J 8 bases short, with 7 bases between. The V gene's germline CDR1 is MNHEY and CDR2 SMNVEV (reference sequence). TCRdb ran MiXCR on the reads and lists one entry per CDR3 protein. This repertoire shows some 940,000 distinct CDR3 sequences, roughly a third found once; its top ten account for roughly 13%. The specimen comprised cultured CD8+ T cells from PBMCs, sampled from culture after CMV antigen stimulation. The source of this sequence is a human donor in good health (CMV status not recorded). Some clones in this sample may be carry-over from other donors' samples. The chain employs TRBV27 and TRBJ1-6, with D unclear. The CDR3 loop is CASSLSWDSPLHF. CDR3 DNA sequence: TGTGCCAGCAGTTTAAGTTGGGATTCACCCCTCCACTTT.